Sequencing of this T cell receptor beta chain was carried out in a study of blood T cell repertoires in COVID-19. Study-wide context: Acute and convalescent COVID-19 samples came from the United States, Italy and Spain. T cells, B-cell-depleted T cells, or PBMCs provided the cDNA or gDNA that served as material.

CDR1 SGHRS and CDR2 YFSETQ come from the germline V gene. V trimming: 4 bases; J trimming: 7 bases; junction bases outside the gene matches: 18. The CDR3 totals 17 residues. Participants came from about 23 US areas, aged about 18 to 100 years. Original analysis: Quantification of nucleated cells was approximated via reference gene primer amplification. The protocol was immunoSEQ multiplex PCR, while the TCRdb copy is restricted to in-frame clones and leaves out a portion. V, J and clone size derive from that table, while D and trimming were established from the DNA sequence. The table has 280,000 or so clones, almost 90% seen once.

The chain recombines TRBV5-1 with TRBJ1-2, with 8 bases identical to TRBD1. Sequencing input: PBMCs or T cells enriched from blood (not recorded which). The receptor comes from a woman aged 18-29 years with acute COVID-19. CDR3 bases: TGCGCCAGCAGCCTCCAAACCTTAAGGACAGGGAATGTTGGCTACACCTTC. Its protein product is CASSLQTLRTGNVGYTF.